Presented here are 21 T cell receptor beta chains from one specimen sequenced in a study of CD8 T cells in ankylosing spondylitis. One entry per CDR3 protein, called by TCRdb with MiXCR from the 5' RACE reads. The table shows about 250,000 distinct CDR3 sequences, with around 8% occurring only once. Source material: blood, either unsorted or a sorted T cell fraction (not recorded which). The receptors here all came from a female donor with ankylosing spondylitis or in good health (not recorded which).

This clonotype was seen many times. V usage is TRBV5-1 and J usage is TRBJ1-3, with D perhaps TRBD1 (6 bases). This CDR3 has 16 residues. Trimming left V 4 bases short and J 1 base short, with 15 bases between. Germline V lookup: CDR1 SGHRS, CDR2 YFSETQ. The CDR3, as DNA: TGCGCCAGCAGCAAGCGCGGGGGCTCTTCTGGAAACACCATATATTTT. Encoded protein: CASSKRGGSSGNTIYF.

This clonotype was seen repeatedly, ten times or more. V is TRBV7-8 and J is TRBJ1-5, with D hard to call. Germline CDR1 is SGHVS and CDR2 is FQNEAQ. This CDR3 is built from 16 residues. V lost 0 bases to trimming and J lost 2 bases, with 11 bases between them. CDR3 sequence: CASSLAGRVGNQPQHF. CDR3 sequence (DNA): TGTGCCAGCAGCTTAGCCGGCCGGGTGGGCAATCAGCCCCAGCATTTT.

This clonotype showed up many times. The J gene is TRBJ1-4, the V gene TRBV7-6; 12 nucleotides agree with TRBD1. The junction had 9 bases not matched to a gene; V was cut back by 4 bases and J by 6 bases. The CDR3 consists of 17 residues. In germline, CDR1 is SGHVS, CDR2 FNYEAQ. The CDR3 reads CASSSYPGQGADEKLFF. The CDR3 bases are TGTGCCAGCAGCTCTTACCCGGGACAGGGGGCTGATGAAAAACTGTTTTTT. Together with reference TRBV7-6 and TRBJ1-4, the CDR3 gives the full variable domain: GAGVSQSPRYKVTKRGQDVALRCDPISGHVSLYWYRQALGQGPEFLTYFNYEAQQDKSGLPNDRFSAERPEGSISTLTIQRTEQRDSAMYRCASSSYPGQGADEKLFFGSGTQLSVL.

The chain combines TRBV12-3 or TRBV12-4 with TRBJ1-3; maybe TRBD1 (6 bases). There are 16 residues in the CDR3. Deletions cut 1 base from V and 1 base from J, with 11 bases between. CDR3 residues: CASSLEGGASGNTIYF. DNA for the CDR3: TGTGCCAGCAGTTTAGAGGGGGGCGCATCTGGAAACACCATATATTTT.

The chain is built from TRBV7-9 and TRBJ2-5; 10 bases fit TRBD2. CDR1 is SEHNR, CDR2 FQNEAQ, per germline (reference sequence). The CDR3 has 16 residues. V shed 3 bases and J 1 base; nucleotides not matched to a gene: 5. The CDR3 DNA sequence: TGTGCCAGCAGCTTCCCTCGGACTAGCGGCCAAGAGACCCAGTACTTC. Protein: CASSFPRTSGQETQYF.

This clonotype was detected ten times or more. The chain recombines TRBV29-1 with TRBJ2-1; no reliable D call. CDR1 and CDR2 (germline): SQVTM, ANQGSEA. Trimming took 4 bases from V and 8 from J, leaving 18 bases between them. This CDR3 is built from 14 residues. This chain's CDR3 is CSVGRLFFDDEQFF. CDR3 bases: TGCAGCGTTGGTAGGCTATTCTTTGACGATGAGCAGTTCTTC.

This clonotype has just a few counts. The V and J genes are TRBV12-3 or TRBV12-4 and TRBJ1-2; 9 bases map to TRBD1. V gave up 4 bases and J gave up 0 bases; unmatched junction bases: 9. The CDR3 has 17 amino acids. CDR3 nucleotides: TGTGCCAGCAGTTCCCCCGGGACAGGGCGATCTAACTATGGCTACACCTTC. Translating it yields CASSSPGTGRSNYGYTF.

This clonotype was seen at least ten times. The rearrangement links TRBV3-1 to TRBJ1-5, with D perhaps TRBD1 (6 bases). Germline V gene sequence: CDR1 LGHDT, CDR2 YNNKEL (reference sequence). This CDR3 is built from 14 residues. The V and J ends lost 8 bases and 4 bases respectively, with 15 bases between them. The CDR3 here is CASGTREFNQPQHF. DNA for the CDR3: TGTGCCAGCGGGACACGGGAGTTTAATCAGCCCCAGCATTTT.

This clonotype was picked up many times. The V and J genes are TRBV12-3 or TRBV12-4 and TRBJ2-4; TRBD1 or TRBD2 may be the D gene (5 bases each). V lost 11 bases to trimming and J lost 4 bases, with 9 bases between them. This CDR3 is built from 11 residues. The CDR3 DNA reads as TGTGCCGTGGGGGAGAAAAACATTCAGTACTTC. Protein sequence: CAVGEKNIQYF.

The chain links TRBV7-2 to TRBJ1-1; D is undetermined. With 1 base removed from V and 3 bases from J, the gap between germline ends came to 12 bases. Germline values: CDR1 SGHTA, CDR2 FQGNSA. The CDR3 covers 15 residues. The CDR3 region has the DNA TGTGCCAGCAGCTTAGGTTGGATTCTGGACACTGAAGCTTTCTTT. This codes for CASSLGWILDTEAFF.

Of note for this clonotype: It may be a read error: a sequence one base away is much more abundant. This chain links TRBV7-2 with TRBJ2-1; 13 nucleotides agree with TRBD2. The CDR3 covers 16 residues. Germline CDR1 reads SGHTA; CDR2 reads FQGNSA. J was trimmed by 8 bases and V by 3 bases; bases with no gene match: 7. CDR3 DNA sequence: TGTGCCAGCAGCTTCTCGGGACTAGCGGGAAACGATGAGCAGTTCTTC. It encodes CASSFSGLAGNDEQFF.

This clonotype showed up many times. The V call is TRBV5-1, the J call TRBJ2-5, with D hard to call. The CDR3 is made up of 14 amino acids. Trimming took off 3 bases at V and 2 bases at J, with 11 bases between the two ends. Germline V lookup: CDR1 SGHRS, CDR2 YFSETQ. The CDR3 sequence is CASSSRLGQETQYF. CDR3 DNA: TGCGCCAGCAGCTCTAGACTGGGACAAGAGACCCAGTACTTC.

This clonotype was observed many times. The V call is TRBV6-2 or TRBV6-3, the J call TRBJ1-5, with D perhaps TRBD1 (5 bases). The germline CDR1 and CDR2 sequences are MNHEY and SVGEGT. This CDR3 is built from 17 residues. Trimming removed 2 bases at V and 6 bases at J, with 20 bases between. The CDR3 protein is CASSYPQARARGQPQHF. The DNA for the CDR3 is TGTGCCAGCAGTTACCCACAAGCCAGGGCCCGCGGTCAGCCCCAGCATTTT.

A note on this clonotype: This may be a read error: a much more frequent sequence differs by one nucleotide. This chain links TRBV12-3 or TRBV12-4 with TRBJ2-5; no definite D call. The V end was cut by 4 bases, the J end by 5 bases, with 14 bases between. This CDR3 is 14 amino acids long. DNA of the CDR3: TGTGCCAGCAGTTCTCGGGTGGGCCGGGAGACCCAGTACTTC. Translation gives CASSSRVGRETQYF.

Only a few counts were recorded for this clonotype. CDR3 bases: TGTGCCAGTAACAGGGGGGTCCCCTACAATGAGCAGTTCTTC. Its translation: CASNRGVPYNEQFF. The chain links TRBV19 to TRBJ2-1; TRBD1 matches at 8 bases. Germline CDR1 reads LNHDA; CDR2 reads SQIVND (reference sequence). The V gene end was trimmed by 7 bases and the J gene end by 2 bases; junction bases not matched to a gene: 4. This CDR3 is 14 amino acids long.

This clonotype has at least ten counts. The chain uses TRBV25-1 and TRBJ2-7; D might be TRBD2 (6 bases). Germline V gene data show CDR1 as MGHDK and CDR2 as SYGVNS. V lost 6 bases and J lost 3, with 12 bases in between. This CDR3 has 13 residues. The CDR3 region has the DNA TGTGCCAGCAGGCGGGGACTGAGCTACGAGCAGTACTTC. It yields the protein CASRRGLSYEQYF.

The chain is built from TRBV12-3 or TRBV12-4 and TRBJ1-2; D is unresolved. V was cut by 4 bases and J by 7 bases, with 7 bases left in between. The CDR3 totals 11 residues. CDR3 sequence: CASSYGSGYTF. The CDR3 coding sequence is TGTGCCAGCAGTTACGGTAGTGGCTACACCTTC.

For this clonotype: At one end, the junction sequence differs from germline, possibly due to a read error. The rearrangement uses TRBV6-2 or TRBV6-3 and TRBJ2-7; 11 bases fit TRBD1. Per the germline V gene, CDR1 is MNHEY and CDR2 is SVGEGT. The CDR3 is made up of 16 amino acids. CDR3 DNA: TGTACCAGCAGGCCGATATTAGGACAGGGGGCCGACGAGCAGTACTTC. It yields the protein CTSRPILGQGADEQYF.

With respect to this clonotype: At one end the junction does not follow the germline gene, possibly because of a read error. The chain has TRBV20-1 and TRBJ2-7; 7 nucleotides match TRBD2. The V gene's germline CDR1 is DFQATT and CDR2 SNEGSKA (reference sequence). CDR3 length equals 16 residues. CDR3 nucleotide sequence: TGCTGTGCTAGAGATTTTAGCGGGCCCCTCTCCTACGAGCAGTACTTC. Translated: CCARDFSGPLSYEQYF.

This clonotype has at least ten counts. The CDR3 DNA reads TGTGCCATCAGTGAGTCAGGAGAAAAACTGTTTTTT. Its protein product is CAISESGEKLFF. The rearrangement links TRBV10-3 to TRBJ1-4; D call uncertain. The V gene lost 0 bases and the J gene lost 8 bases, with 4 bases spanning the gap. This CDR3 spans 12 amino acids. From germline, CDR1 is ENHRY and CDR2 SYGVKD.

Ten or more counts support this clonotype. The chain couples TRBV11-3 to TRBJ2-7; D not certain. The CDR3 loop spans 14 amino acids. V shed 0 bases and J shed 0 bases, with 6 bases lying between them. From germline, CDR1 is SGHNT and CDR2 YENEEA. This CDR3 is CASSLDGTSYEQYF. The DNA of the CDR3 is TGTGCCAGCAGCTTAGATGGCACCTCCTACGAGCAGTACTTC.